The 19 T cell receptor beta chains below were found in one sample sequenced in a study of OX40 agonist ivuxolimab in advanced cancers. Profiling relied on immunoSEQ multiplex PCR, and the TCRdb table lists in-frame clones only, not all of them. The sample includes 90,000 to 150,000 clones, around 89% of them seen just once. The sample was CD4+ or CD8+ T cells sorted from blood, taken in a trial of the OX40 agonist ivuxolimab. The origin of the receptors is an adult with an advanced solid tumor such as melanoma, head and neck, liver or kidney cancer.

The chain is built from TRBV9 and TRBJ2-3, with D possibly being TRBD2 (5 bases). Germline V gene data show CDR1 as SGDLS and CDR2 as YYNGEE. V lost 3 bases and J lost 1, with 12 bases in between. The CDR3 runs 15 residues. DNA for the CDR3: TGTGCCAGCAGCGCAAGCCTGAGGGGCACAGATACGCAGTATTTT. Translation: CASSASLRGTDTQYF.

The chain employs TRBV7-3 and TRBJ1-6; D is undetermined. V lost 3 bases and J lost 1, with 1 base in between. From germline, CDR1 is SGHTA and CDR2 FQGTGA. This CDR3 spans 13 amino acids. In DNA, the CDR3 is TGTGCCAGCAGCTTGTCCTATAATTCACCCCTCCACTTT. Its translation is CASSLSYNSPLHF.

The V and J genes are TRBV7-9 and TRBJ1-1; D possibly corresponds to TRBD1 (5 bases). In germline, CDR1 is SEHNR, CDR2 FQNEAQ (reference sequence). Trimming cost V 5 bases and J 13 bases, with 20 bases left between them. This CDR3 comprises 13 residues. The CDR3 coding sequence is TGTGCCAGCAGCGTTGGGACTATGTTTGGAGATTTCTTT. Translating it yields CASSVGTMFGDFF.

This rearrangement joins TRBV5-1 to TRBJ2-7, with D perhaps TRBD1 (6 bases). Trimming removed 4 bases at V and 3 bases at J, with 11 bases between. CDR1 SGHRS and CDR2 YFSETQ come from the germline V gene. The CDR3 sequence is 13 residues long. The CDR3 bases are TGCGCCAGCAGCATTGACAGGCTCTACGAGCAGTACTTC. Amino acid sequence: CASSIDRLYEQYF. The full variable domain, completed using reference TRBV5-1 and TRBJ2-7, is KAGVTQTPRYLIKTRGQQVTLSCSPISGHRSVSWYQQTPGQGLQFLFEYFSETQRNKGNFPGRFSGRQFSNSRSEMNVSTLELGDSALYLCASSIDRLYEQYFGPGTRLTVT.

This chain links TRBV11-2 with TRBJ2-7; 7 bases match TRBD1. CDR1 is SGHAT and CDR2 is FQNNGV in the germline V gene. The CDR3 spans 15 residues. Germline trimming cut 1 base from V and 3 bases from J; bases unmatched to any gene: 6. In nucleotides, the CDR3 is TGTGCCAGCAGCTTAGCCGGGACAGCTATCTACGAGCAGTACTTC. This sequence encodes CASSLAGTAIYEQYF.

This clone was seen a single time. V and J are TRBV30 and TRBJ1-3; 7 bases match TRBD1. The V gene end was trimmed by 5 bases and the J gene end by 0 bases; junction bases not matched to a gene: 4. Germline V lookup: CDR1 GTSNPN, CDR2 SVGIG (reference sequence). The CDR3 contains 14 residues. CDR3 DNA sequence: TGTGCCTGGCAGACAGGGAGCTCTGGAAACACCATATATTTT. Translated, it gives CAWQTGSSGNTIYF.

The chain uses TRBV7-2 and TRBJ1-1; weak D call: TRBD1 (5 bases). The CDR3 is 15 amino acids. V was clipped by 4 bases and J by 9 bases, with 21 bases between them. Germline V lookup: CDR1 SGHTA, CDR2 FQGNSA. The CDR3 DNA reads TGTGCCAGCAGCTCCCAGGCAGACAGCCAGTTGAAAGCTTTCTTT. As protein: CASSSQADSQLKAFF.

The chain recombines TRBV19 with TRBJ2-3, with D unclear. Germline V gives CDR1 LNHDA, CDR2 SQIVND (reference sequence). The CDR3 is 14 amino acids. Trimming removed 1 base from V and 7 bases from J, with 12 bases in between. The CDR3 nucleotides are TGTGCCAGTAGTATAGTAGTGGGATTGTATACGCAGTATTTT. Amino acid sequence: CASSIVVGLYTQYF.

This sequence joins TRBV5-1 and TRBJ1-4, with D uncertain. Germline V gives CDR1 SGHRS, CDR2 YFSETQ. The CDR3 covers 14 residues. Trimming shortened V by 5 bases and J by 3 bases, and 11 bases separated the two germline ends. CDR3 sequence: CASRPAEANEKLFF. CDR3 nucleotides: TGCGCCAGCAGGCCCGCGGAGGCTAATGAAAAACTGTTTTTT.

About this clone: An end of the junction differs from the germline gene, which may be a read error. The chain uses TRBV7-9 and TRBJ1-1, with 9 bases matching TRBD1. CDR3 length: 12 amino acids. The germline V gene has CDR1 SEHNR and CDR2 FQNEAQ (reference sequence). The CDR3 DNA is TGTGCCAGCAGCTTGGCGGGACAGGGTGTAAAGTTT. It yields the protein CASSLAGQGVKF. Together with reference TRBV7-9 and TRBJ1-1, the CDR3 gives the full variable domain: DTGVSQNPRHKITKRGQNVTFRCDPISEHNRLYWYRQTLGQGPEFLTYFQNEAQLEKSRLLSDRFSAERPKGSFSTLEIQRTEQGDSAMYLCASSLAGQGVKFGQGTRLTVV.

J is TRBJ1-2 and V is TRBV7-2; 7 bases align to TRBD1. J was trimmed by 6 bases and V by 3 bases; bases with no gene match: 7. The germline V gene encodes CDR1 SGHTA and CDR2 FQGNSA. CDR3 length equals 14 residues. This CDR3 reads CASSFPDRFNGYTF. The DNA for the CDR3 is TGTGCCAGCAGCTTTCCGGACAGGTTTAATGGCTACACCTTC.

This chain uses TRBV7-2 with TRBJ2-6; possible D gene TRBD2, 5 bases. The V gene lost 1 base and the J gene lost 0 bases, with 7 bases spanning the gap. The germline CDR1 and CDR2 sequences are SGHTA and FQGNSA. This CDR3 spans 16 amino acids. CDR3 nucleotide sequence: TGTGCCAGCAGCTTAGAGCGGTTCTCTGGGGCCAACGTCCTGACTTTC. It codes for CASSLERFSGANVLTF.

This clone was seen once. This CDR3 is CASNPVPNSPLHF. CDR3 bases: TGTGCCAGCAACCCGGTCCCAAATTCACCCCTCCACTTT. This chain joins TRBV27 and TRBJ1-6; D is uncertain. The V gene lost 7 bases and the J gene lost 7 bases, with 11 bases spanning the gap. Per the germline V gene, CDR1 is MNHEY and CDR2 is SMNVEV (reference sequence). This CDR3 is built from 13 residues.

This chain links TRBV10-1 with TRBJ2-5; 11 nucleotides align to TRBD1. Trimming at V came to 3 bases and at J to 5 bases, leaving 5 bases not matched to a gene. CDR3 length: 15 residues. The germline V gene encodes CDR1 WNHNN and CDR2 SYGVQD (reference sequence). The CDR3 DNA reads TGCGCCAGCAGTGATGGACAGGGGGCAAGGGAGACCCAGTACTTC. It encodes CASSDGQGARETQYF.

The chain couples TRBV9 to TRBJ2-2; D uncertain. V lost 4 bases and J lost 2, with 9 bases in between. This CDR3 comprises 14 residues. The germline V gene encodes CDR1 SGDLS and CDR2 YYNGEE. The CDR3 nucleotides read TGTGCCAGCAGCATGCTCACCAACACCGGGGAGCTGTTTTTT. It yields the protein CASSMLTNTGELFF.

The J gene is TRBJ2-7, the V gene TRBV5-6; D is uncertain. Deletions cut 5 bases from V and 2 bases from J, with 11 bases between. Germline lookup yields CDR1 SGHDT and CDR2 YYEEEE. The CDR3 is 13 amino acids. DNA of the CDR3: TGTGCCAGCAGTGCCCAGGCTACCTACGAGCAGTACTTC. It is translated as CASSAQATYEQYF.

The rearrangement uses TRBV9 and TRBJ2-5; TRBD1 is a possible D gene (6 bases). V dropped 1 base and J dropped 2 bases, with 12 bases sitting between them. The length of the CDR3 is 15 residues. Per germline, CDR1 SGDLS and CDR2 YYNGEE. The CDR3 is CASSVIQGLQETQYF. CDR3 coding DNA: TGTGCCAGCAGCGTAATACAGGGCTTGCAAGAGACCCAGTACTTC.

The chain couples TRBV2 to TRBJ2-7; 10 bases are a match to TRBD2. Germline CDR1 and CDR2: SNHLY and FYNNEI. J was trimmed by 6 bases and V by 6 bases; bases with no gene match: 14. This CDR3 is 16 amino acids long. The CDR3 bases are TGTGCCAGCAGCGGGAGCGGGGGGGCCCCAGCGATCGAGCAGTACTTC. Translating it yields CASSGSGGAPAIEQYF.

This clone was detected only once. This chain joins TRBV4-3 and TRBJ2-7; 13 nucleotides line up with TRBD2. The CDR3 has 18 residues. The V gene's germline CDR1 is LGHNA and CDR2 YSLEER. V lost 0 bases and J lost 2; bases outside the gene matches: 7. The CDR3: CASSQDRRGLAGTYEQYF. The CDR3 region has the DNA TGCGCCAGCAGCCAAGATAGGAGGGGACTAGCGGGGACCTACGAGCAGTACTTC.